The 26 T cell receptor beta chains presented below share a single source sample, sequenced in a study of T cell responses to AZD1222 COVID-19 vaccine. Data came from immunoSEQ multiplex PCR; TCRdb stores just in-frame clones and leaves some out. The sample lists approximately 89,000 clones; roughly 90% were seen once. This sample comprised peripheral blood, obtained on day 0 of AZD1222 vaccination. The receptors were sampled from an adult in good health.

The gene calls are TRBV21-1 and TRBJ2-5. TRBV21-1 is a documented pseudogene. The CDR3 length is 16 residues. CDR3 protein: CASTQGSPGTQETQYF. In DNA, the CDR3 is TGTGCCAGCACCCAAGGGTCACCGGGGACCCAAGAGACCCAGTACTTC.

The chain is built from TRBV4-3 and TRBJ2-1; 12 bases are shared with TRBD2. This CDR3 is 18 amino acids long. Germline V gene lookup returns CDR1 LGHNA and CDR2 YSLEER. Unmatched junction bases numbered 4, after V lost 0 bases and J lost 1 base. CDR3 amino acids: CASSQDGLAGTSYNEQFF. The CDR3 nucleotides read TGCGCCAGCAGCCAAGACGGACTAGCGGGGACATCCTACAATGAGCAGTTCTTC.

This clone was observed a handful of times. The chain uses TRBV24-1 and TRBJ2-2, with unresolved D. Germline lookup yields CDR1 KGHDR and CDR2 SFDVKD. V gave up 1 base and J gave up 7 bases, with 3 bases separating them. The CDR3 is made up of 12 amino acids. CDR3 nucleotides: TGTGCCACCAGTGATTTCTTCGGGGAGCTGTTTTTT. Translating gives CATSDFFGELFF.

This sequence joins TRBV5-6 and TRBJ1-5; D gene unclear. The CDR3 covers 15 residues. The germline V gene has CDR1 SGHDT and CDR2 YYEEEE. With 2 bases removed from V and 2 bases from J, the gap between germline ends came to 11 bases. The CDR3 coding sequence is TGTGCCAGCAGCTTCAGGATAGGCGGCAATCAGCCCCAGCATTTT. This translates into CASSFRIGGNQPQHF. The whole variable domain, remainder taken from reference TRBV5-6 and TRBJ1-5, is DAGVTQSPTHLIKTRGQQVTLRCSPKSGHDTVSWYQQALGQGPQFIFQYYEEEERQRGNFPDRFSGHQFPNYSSELNVNALLLGDSALYLCASSFRIGGNQPQHFGDGTRLSIL.

CDR3 sequence: CASHATIMNTEAFF. Here the CDR3 DNA reads TGTGCCAGCCACGCGACAATTATGAACACTGAAGCTTTCTTT. The chain uses TRBV5-4 and TRBJ1-1; D uncertain. CDR3 length equals 14 residues. Germline CDR1 is SGHNT and CDR2 is YYREEE (reference sequence). Trimming removed 7 bases from V and 0 bases from J, with 13 bases in between.

The chain has TRBV3-1 (or the pseudogene TRBV3-2) and TRBJ1-2; the D gene is possibly TRBD1 (5 bases). This CDR3 has 17 residues. V was cut by 3 bases and J by 5 bases, with 22 bases left in between. CDR1 is LGHDT, CDR2 YNNKEL, per germline (reference sequence). CDR3 protein: CASSQATGARPPYGYTF. CDR3 nucleotide sequence: TGTGCCAGCAGCCAGGCTACAGGAGCCCGGCCCCCATATGGCTACACCTTC.

The sample holds one count of this clone. One junction end does not reproduce the germline sequence, and a read error may be involved. The rearrangement uses TRBV6-5 and TRBJ2-7; no reliable D call. Germline assignment: CDR1 MNHEY and CDR2 SVGAGI. The CDR3 covers 10 residues. As DNA, the CDR3 is TGTGCCAGCAGATACTACGAGCAGTACTTC. It specifies CASRYYEQYF.

The rearrangement links TRBV5-1 to TRBJ2-3, with 8 bases identical to TRBD2. J gave up 4 bases and V 0 bases, and 13 bases lay outside the gene matches. The germline V gene has CDR1 SGHRS and CDR2 YFSETQ. The CDR3 runs 18 residues. The chain's CDR3 is CASSLAGRLAGRADTQYF. The DNA for the CDR3 is TGCGCCAGCAGCTTGGCCGGGCGGCTAGCGGGCAGAGCAGATACGCAGTATTTT.

This rearrangement joins TRBV2 to TRBJ1-5; 7 nucleotides align to TRBD1. The CDR3 loop spans 15 amino acids. Germline lookup yields CDR1 SNHLY and CDR2 FYNNEI. Trimming removed 5 bases from V and 2 bases from J; junction bases left unmatched: 6. CDR3 sequence: CASSRQGGGNQPQHF. CDR3 DNA: TGTGCCAGCAGTCGACAGGGTGGAGGCAATCAGCCCCAGCATTTT.

The chain has TRBV18 and TRBJ1-6; 8 bases are a match to TRBD1. Unmatched junction bases numbered 4, after V lost 5 bases and J lost 7 bases. There are 14 residues in the CDR3. The germline V gene encodes CDR1 KGHSH and CDR2 LQKENI. The CDR3 reads CASSSGQANSPLHF. CDR3 DNA sequence: TGTGCCAGCTCATCGGGACAGGCCAATTCACCCCTCCACTTT.

The J gene is TRBJ1-2, the V gene TRBV6-5; a weak D match, TRBD1 (6 bases). Germline V CDR1 and CDR2: MNHEY, SVGAGI. The CDR3 is 15 residues long. The V end was cut by 0 bases, the J end by 7 bases, with 15 bases between. CDR3 coding DNA: TGTGCCAGCAGTTACTCGTCACAGGGTACGATTGGCTACACCTTC. Its protein is CASSYSSQGTIGYTF.

As concerns this clone: A junction end diverges from the germline sequence, so it may reflect a read error. The chain combines TRBV5-5 with TRBJ1-2, with unresolved D. The CDR3 has 12 residues. Germline-derived CDR1 and CDR2 are SGHKS and YYEKEE (reference sequence). The CDR3 reads CASSLVSDINHF. The CDR3 DNA follows: TGTGCCAGCAGCTTGGTATCAGACATTAACCACTTC. The full variable domain, its missing parts supplied by reference TRBV5-5 and TRBJ1-2, is DAGVTQSPTHLIKTRGQQVTLRCSPISGHKSVSWYQQVLGQGPQFIFQYYEKEERGRGNFPDRFSARQFPNYSSELNVNALLLGDSALYLCASSLVSDINHFGSGTRLTVV.

The chain carries TRBV18 and TRBJ2-5; 8 bases map to TRBD1. CDR1 is KGHSH, CDR2 LQKENI, per germline. The CDR3 is 14 amino acids. Unmatched junction bases numbered 5, after V lost 3 bases and J lost 5 bases. CDR3 in amino acids: CASSPDRGVETQYF. DNA of the CDR3: TGTGCCAGCTCACCCGACAGGGGAGTGGAGACCCAGTACTTC.

The chain has TRBV10-3 and TRBJ2-7; D not resolved. Between the trimmed V and J ends, which lost 3 bases and 6 bases, there was a span of 15 bases. The CDR3 runs to 14 residues. Germline values: CDR1 ENHRY, CDR2 SYGVKD. The CDR3 loop is CAISERKGMGEQYF. In DNA, the CDR3 is TGTGCCATCAGTGAAAGGAAGGGAATGGGCGAGCAGTACTTC.

The J gene is TRBJ2-5, the V gene TRBV19, with D unclear. Germline values: CDR1 LNHDA, CDR2 SQIVND (reference sequence). The length of the CDR3 is 15 residues. V lost 2 bases, J lost 2 bases, and 12 bases lay in between. The CDR3 loop reads CASSINSPRQETQYF. For the CDR3, the DNA is TGTGCCAGTAGTATAAACTCACCCCGGCAAGAGACCCAGTACTTC.

V and J are TRBV24-1 and TRBJ2-3, with 13 positions matching TRBD2. CDR3 length equals 18 residues. The J segment lost 2 bases and the V segment lost 3 bases, leaving 7 bases of the junction unmatched. Germline V gives CDR1 KGHDR, CDR2 SFDVKD. Here the CDR3 reads CATSDGRTSGGFTDTQYF. DNA of the CDR3: TGTGCCACCAGTGATGGGAGGACTAGCGGGGGCTTCACAGATACGCAGTATTTT.

The chain joins TRBV28 to TRBJ2-5; D is undetermined. The CDR3 spans 13 residues. V shed 5 bases and J shed 3 bases, with 10 bases lying between them. Per the germline V gene, CDR1 is MDHEN and CDR2 is SYDVKM. For the CDR3, the DNA is TGTGCCAGCAGTCTTACAGTCGAAGAGACCCAGTACTTC. It encodes CASSLTVEETQYF.

The V and J genes are TRBV15 and TRBJ1-2; D is ambiguous. The CDR3 extends over 14 amino acids. Trimming stripped 0 bases from V and 3 bases from J, with 8 bases between. Germline CDR1 and CDR2: LNHNV and YYDKDF (reference sequence). CDR3 nucleotides: TGTGCCACCAGCAGAGAAGGGATGGACTATGGCTACACCTTC. Amino acid sequence: CATSREGMDYGYTF.

The J gene is TRBJ1-3, the V gene TRBV4-3; D remains unclear. V shed 1 base and J shed 1 base, with 8 bases lying between them. The V gene's germline CDR1 is LGHNA and CDR2 YSLEER. This CDR3 spans 15 amino acids. The CDR3 coding sequence is TGCGCCAGCAGCCAAGGGTGGAGTTCTGGAAACACCATATATTTT. This sequence encodes CASSQGWSSGNTIYF.

The CDR3 DNA follows: TGTGCCAGCAGCGGACTAGCGGGGTGGGCAGATACGCAGTATTTT. It encodes CASSGLAGWADTQYF. The V gene is TRBV7-2, the J gene TRBJ2-3; 12 bases are shared with TRBD2. The CDR3 spans 15 residues. Germline CDR1 SGHTA, CDR2 FQGNSA. Trimming at V came to 5 bases and at J to 4 bases, leaving 4 bases not matched to a gene. The variable domain in full, with the rest retrieved from reference TRBV7-2 and TRBJ2-3, is GAGVSQSPSNKVTEKGKDVELRCDPISGHTALYWYRQSLGQGLEFLIYFQGNSAPDKSGLPSDRFSAERTGGSVSTLTIQRTQQEDSAVYLCASSGLAGWADTQYFGPGTRLTVL.

The chain links TRBV12-2 to TRBJ1-6. TRBV12-2 has pseudogene status. The CDR3 covers 15 residues. The CDR3 nucleotides are TGTGCAAGTCGCTTAAACAAGGGTGTCAATTCACCCCTCCACTTT. Protein: CASRLNKGVNSPLHF.

This sequence joins TRBV28 and TRBJ1-2; tentative D call: TRBD1 (5 bases). Per the germline V gene, CDR1 is MDHEN and CDR2 is SYDVKM. The CDR3 is 13 amino acids. Trimming took off 7 bases at V and 9 bases at J, with 18 bases between the two ends. CDR3 region: CASTFAGPSRYTF. In nucleotides, the CDR3 is TGTGCCAGCACATTCGCGGGGCCGTCCCGCTACACCTTC.

V and J are TRBV5-1 and TRBJ1-1; D might be TRBD1 (5 bases). Germline values: CDR1 SGHRS, CDR2 YFSETQ. Trimming removed 0 bases from V and 3 bases from J, with 9 bases in between. This CDR3 has 14 residues. This chain's CDR3 is CASSLDWGDTEAFF. The DNA for the CDR3 is TGCGCCAGCAGCTTGGATTGGGGGGACACTGAAGCTTTCTTT.

The chain joins TRBV7-9 to TRBJ1-1; D is unclear. The CDR3 sequence is 14 residues long. Looked up from germline, CDR1 is SEHNR and CDR2 is FQNEAQ (reference sequence). V shed 5 bases and J shed 0 bases, with 10 bases lying between them. The CDR3 coding sequence is TGTGCCAGCAGCGCCCACCGGATGAACACTGAAGCTTTCTTT. It encodes CASSAHRMNTEAFF. The entire variable domain, with the rest obtained from reference TRBV7-9 and TRBJ1-1, is as follows: DTGVSQNPRHKITKRGQNVTFRCDPISEHNRLYWYRQTLGQGPEFLTYFQNEAQLEKSRLLSDRFSAERPKGSFSTLEIQRTEQGDSAMYLCASSAHRMNTEAFFGQGTRLTVV.

This chain uses TRBV27 with TRBJ2-2; a weak D match, TRBD1 (6 bases). The CDR3 spans 14 residues. Germline V gene data show CDR1 as MNHEY and CDR2 as SMNVEV (reference sequence). The V end was cut by 5 bases, the J end by 8 bases, with 15 bases between. The CDR3 region has the DNA TGTGCCAGCAGTCCCGACAGGCCCCCGGGGGAGCTGTTTTTT. Amino acids: CASSPDRPPGELFF.

This clone was counted a few times. V is TRBV4-1 and J is TRBJ2-5; D not resolved. This CDR3 comprises 16 residues. Per germline, CDR1 MGHRA and CDR2 YSYEKL. V was shortened by 2 bases and J by 5 bases, with 18 bases between the two germline ends. The CDR3 DNA follows: TGCGCCAGCAGCCAACTCAATATTGGATTCCGCGAGACCCAGTACTTC. Amino acid sequence: CASSQLNIGFRETQYF.